Listed here are 13 T cell receptor beta chains from one sample, sequenced in a study of CD8 T cells in Susac syndrome. cDNA came from roughly 0.53 to 1 ug RNA primed by random hexamers. TCRdb recomputed calls from the immunoSEQ multiplex PCR reads with MiXCR, one row per CDR3 protein. Of 55,000 to 70,000 distinct CDR3 sequences in the sample, around 93% were seen once. The sample was CD8+ T cells from PBMCs. All receptors come from a human donor in good health.

The chain uses TRBV19 and TRBJ1-1; TRBD1 aligns across 9 bases. CDR1 is LNHDA, CDR2 SQIVND, per germline (reference sequence). The CDR3 has 15 amino acids. V was clipped by 3 bases and J by 8 bases; unmatched bases: 10. DNA for the CDR3: TGTGCCAGTAGTATTGGCGACAGGGGGGGAGCGGAAGCTTTCTTT. Amino acid sequence: CASSIGDRGGAEAFF. Full variable domain (remainder filled in from reference TRBV19 and TRBJ1-1): DGGITQSPKYLFRKEGQNVTLSCEQNLNHDAMYWYRQDPGQGLRLIYYSQIVNDFQKGDIAEGYSVSREKKESFPLTVTSAQKNPTAFYLCASSIGDRGGAEAFFGQGTRLTVV.

This clonotype was seen just once. One junction end disagrees with the germline gene, perhaps due to a read error. The CDR3 sequence is CASSLAWGRAEAFF. The CDR3 nucleotides read TGTGCCAGCAGTCTAGCCTGGGGTAGGGCTGAAGCTTTCTTT. The chain links TRBV12-3 or TRBV12-4 to TRBJ1-1, with D uncertain. The CDR3 totals 14 residues.

This clonotype was seen only a few times. This chain links TRBV7-9 with TRBJ1-5; D perhaps matches TRBD1 (5 bases). Trimming stripped 4 bases from V and 5 bases from J, with 15 bases between. Germline lookup yields CDR1 SEHNR and CDR2 FQNEAQ (reference sequence). This CDR3 spans 15 amino acids. As DNA, the CDR3 is TGTGCCAGCAGCTCGATGACAGAGGGGTATCAGCCCCAGCATTTT. Its translation: CASSSMTEGYQPQHF.

The CDR3 nucleotides are TGTGCCAGCAGTGAGTCTACCCGGACAGTCTATGAGCAGTTCTTC. This encodes CASSESTRTVYEQFF. The rearrangement links TRBV25-1 to TRBJ2-1; D might be TRBD1 (6 bases). Germline V gene lookup returns CDR1 MGHDK and CDR2 SYGVNS. Trimming left V 3 bases short and J 8 bases short, with 17 bases between. This CDR3 has 15 residues.

J is TRBJ1-2 and V is TRBV5-4; TRBD1 might be the D (5 bases). V lost 3 bases and J 3 bases, leaving 15 bases between the germline ends. The CDR3 length is 15 residues. Germline CDR1 is SGHNT and CDR2 is YYREEE (reference sequence). CDR3 region: CASSSLAGDYYGYTF. In nucleotides, the CDR3 is TGTGCCAGCAGCTCGCTCGCGGGGGATTACTATGGCTACACCTTC.

This chain uses TRBV12-3 or TRBV12-4 with TRBJ2-5; D might be TRBD1 (5 bases). The V end was cut by 5 bases, the J end by 4 bases, with 11 bases between. This CDR3 has 13 amino acids. The CDR3 region is CASSPDRRETQYF. The CDR3 nucleotides are TGTGCCAGCAGTCCCGACAGAAGAGAGACCCAGTACTTC.

This clonotype was detected once. This chain joins TRBV4-1 and TRBJ2-2; no reliable D call. The CDR3 is 14 residues long. CDR1 is MGHRA, CDR2 YSYEKL, per germline. Trimming took off 1 base at V and 3 bases at J, with 6 bases between the two ends. This CDR3 is CASSQGMYTGELFF. The DNA for the CDR3 is TGCGCCAGCAGCCAAGGGATGTACACCGGGGAGCTGTTTTTT.

The chain combines TRBV3-1 with TRBJ2-7; 8 bases are shared with TRBD1. The CDR3 loop spans 17 amino acids. Germline V gene lookup returns CDR1 LGHDT and CDR2 YNNKEL (reference sequence). The V gene end was trimmed by 0 bases and the J gene end by 2 bases; junction bases not matched to a gene: 9. The CDR3 sequence is CASSQDPPGQGTYEQYV. The CDR3 nucleotides are TGTGCCAGCAGCCAAGATCCGCCAGGACAGGGCACCTACGAGCAGTACGTC.

The gene calls are TRBV2 and TRBJ1-6; TRBD1 might be the D (6 bases). The CDR3 length is 15 residues. Per the germline V gene, CDR1 is SNHLY and CDR2 is FYNNEI. Trimming took 3 bases from V and 6 from J, leaving 12 bases between them. The CDR3 nucleotides are TGTGCCAGCAGTGAGGATGGGGGCGGTAATTCACCCCTCCACTTT. Its protein is CASSEDGGGNSPLHF.

This rearrangement joins TRBV6-6 to TRBJ2-7; 10 positions match TRBD2. The length of the CDR3 is 15 residues. With V trimmed by 0 bases and J by 2 bases, 1 base remained unmatched. Germline CDR1 reads MNHNY; CDR2 reads SVGAGI (reference sequence). The CDR3 DNA reads TGTGCCAGCAGTTACTCAAGCGGGGGGGCCTACGAGCAGTACGTC. Encoded protein: CASSYSSGGAYEQYV.

This sequence joins TRBV29-1 and TRBJ2-7; D may be TRBD2 (7 bases). The germline CDR1 and CDR2 sequences are SQVTM and ANQGSEA. CDR3 size: 13 residues. The ends were cut back, 6 bases at V and 4 bases at J, with 16 bases in the middle. DNA of the CDR3: TGCAGCGTCGGGGGGCGTACAGGGTACGAGCAGTACTTC. It yields the protein CSVGGRTGYEQYF.

This chain connects TRBV7-3 to TRBJ1-2; D possibly corresponds to TRBD1 (5 bases). The germline CDR1 and CDR2 sequences are SGHTA and FQGTGA. This CDR3 is 13 amino acids long. The germline V and J ends were trimmed by 4 bases and 0 bases, with 6 bases remaining between them. The CDR3 DNA reads TGTGCCAGCAGCTGGGGGGCTAACTATGGCTACACCTTC. Amino acid sequence: CASSWGANYGYTF. Full variable domain (rest looked up from reference TRBV7-3 and TRBJ1-2): GAGVSQTPSNKVTEKGKYVELRCDPISGHTALYWYRQSLGQGPEFLIYFQGTGAADDSGLPNDRFFAVRPEGSVSTLKIQRTERGDSAVYLCASSWGANYGYTFGSGTRLTVV.

The genes are TRBV7-2 and TRBJ2-1, with TRBD2 matching over 8 bases. Unmatched junction bases numbered 11, after V lost 5 bases and J lost 2 bases. Germline assignment: CDR1 SGHTA and CDR2 FQGNSA. CDR3 length: 17 residues. The CDR3 sequence is CASSQIGVAGTYNEQFF. CDR3 bases: TGTGCCAGCAGCCAAATAGGGGTAGCGGGGACCTACAATGAGCAGTTCTTC.